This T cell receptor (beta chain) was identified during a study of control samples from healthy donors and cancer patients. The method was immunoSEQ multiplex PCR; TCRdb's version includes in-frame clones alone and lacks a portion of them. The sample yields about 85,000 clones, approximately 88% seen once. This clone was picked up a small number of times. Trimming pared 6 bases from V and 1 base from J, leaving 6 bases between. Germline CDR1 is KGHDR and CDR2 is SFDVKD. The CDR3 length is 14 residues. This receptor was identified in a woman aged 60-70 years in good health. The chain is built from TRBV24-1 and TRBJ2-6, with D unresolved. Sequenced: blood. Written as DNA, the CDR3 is TGTGCCACCAGTAGTCCTTCTGGGGCCAACGTCCTGACTTTC. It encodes CATSSPSGANVLTF.